Listed below are T cell receptor beta chains from one sample, sequenced in a study of shared clonotypes between healthy human individuals. Only in-frame clones appear in the TCRdb table, and some are missing; sequencing was by immunoSEQ multiplex PCR. The profile shows more than 2 million clones, roughly 94% of them singletons. Specimen: naive CD4+ T cells sorted from blood. The source of these receptors is a young man in good health. Each CDR3 is given with its conserved first and last residue. A D gene is named only where the DNA matches it firmly. Rows give clone size only sometimes, using once, few, many, or a class for an expanded clone.

cdr3_nt cdr3_aa clone_size d_call j_call v_call
TGTGCCAGCAGCTTGGCCGTAACACCAACTAATGAAAAACTGTTTTTT CASSLAVTPTNEKLFF - - TRBJ1-4 TRBV5-8
TGTGCCAGCGCCAGGGGGAGCTCCTACAATGAGCAGTTCTTC CASARGSSYNEQFF - TRBD1 TRBJ2-1 TRBV7-3
TGCGCCAGCAGCTCCGGGACAGGGAACGGCTACACCTTC CASSSGTGNGYTF - TRBD1 TRBJ1-2 TRBV5-1
TGCGCCAGCAGCTTGGAACACACTGAAGCTTTCTTT CASSLEHTEAFF once - TRBJ1-1 TRBV5-1
TGCGCCAGCAGCAGGAGAGGGAGCTCCTACGAGCAGTACTTC CASSRRGSSYEQYF - - TRBJ2-7 TRBV5-1
TGTGCCTGCGCGCTCGTGAAGGGGGCCGGGGAGCTGTTTTTT CACALVKGAGELFF - - TRBJ2-2 TRBV6-6
TGTGCCTGGAGCCCCCTGGGGCGGGGTTCCACAGATACGCAGTATTTT CAWSPLGRGSTDTQYF - - TRBJ2-3 TRBV30
TGTGCCAGCAGTGAAGATAGGGGACTAGCGGGAGCGGAGCAGTACTTC CASSEDRGLAGAEQYF - TRBD2 TRBJ2-7 TRBV2
TGTGCCAGCAGTTTAGGGACAGGGAGCCTCTACGAGCAGTACTTC CASSLGTGSLYEQYF - TRBD1 TRBJ2-7 TRBV28
TGTGCCAGCAGCTCTTCCGGGACCCTTTCCTACGAGCAGTACTTC CASSSSGTLSYEQYF - - TRBJ2-7 TRBV11-2
TGCGCCAGCAGCCGGGACAGACCCTACAATGAGCAGTTCTTC CASSRDRPYNEQFF once TRBD1 TRBJ2-1 TRBV5-1
TGTGCCAGCAGCTTGGCCCGGCAGGGCAATCAGCCCCAGCATTTT CASSLARQGNQPQHF once - TRBJ1-5 TRBV5-6
TGTGCCAGCAGCTTAGCGTCATCCCCAGGGGCGTCCTATAATTCACCCCTCCACTTT CASSLASSPGASYNSPLHF - - TRBJ1-6 TRBV7-8
TGTGCCTTAAAACCAAAAGGCACCGGGGAGCTGTTTTTT CALKPKGTGELFF - - TRBJ2-2 TRBV2
TGTGCCAGCAGCCGACAGGGAAAGACCGGGGAGCTGTTTTTT CASSRQGKTGELFF - TRBD1 TRBJ2-2 TRBV11-2
TGTGCCAGCAGTTTAGTGCCAGGCCTCTCTGGGGCCAACGTCCTGACTTTC CASSLVPGLSGANVLTF - - TRBJ2-6 TRBV28
TGTGCCAGCTGCTCCACATGCGAGCAGTACTTC CASCSTCEQYF once - TRBJ2-7 TRBV19
TGTGCCAGCAGCTTAGAGCAGGGCCTTGAAGCTTTCTTT CASSLEQGLEAFF - - TRBJ1-1 TRBV7-2
TGTGCCAGCCCGAGAGGGTCACCCCTCCACTTT CASPRGSPLHF once - TRBJ1-6 TRBV6-5
TGTGCCAGTAGTAGGGGCGGGAGAGGTAGCACAGATACGCAGTATTTT CASSRGGRGSTDTQYF - TRBD2 TRBJ2-3 TRBV19
TGCGCCAGCAGAGAAAGACTAGCGGGGAATTACGAGCAGTACTTC CASRERLAGNYEQYF - TRBD2 TRBJ2-7 TRBV5-1
TGCAGCGTTGGGGTAGGGGCCGCCGCCAACTATGGCTACACCTTC CSVGVGAAANYGYTF - - TRBJ1-2 TRBV29-1
TGTGCCAGCATCCTCTCGGGCAGGTTCTACGAGCAGTACTTC CASILSGRFYEQYF - - TRBJ2-7 TRBV5-6
TGTGCCAGCAGTGAAAATAGGGAGAGCAATCAGCCCCAGCATTTT CASSENRESNQPQHF - - TRBJ1-5 TRBV2
TGTGCCAGCAGTGGTCGGGTTGTCACTAATGAAAAACTGTTTTTT CASSGRVVTNEKLFF - - TRBJ1-4 TRBV28
TGTGCCAGCAGTCCAACTAGCGGGGGGACAGATACGCAGTATTTT CASSPTSGGTDTQYF - TRBD2 TRBJ2-3 TRBV6-6
TGTGCCAGCAGAACAGGGACCGCTTATTCACCCCTCCACTTT CASRTGTAYSPLHF - - TRBJ1-6 TRBV6-5
TGTGCCAGCAGTTTGAGGGCAGGGGGCCGATTTGAGACCCAGTACTTC CASSLRAGGRFETQYF - TRBD1 TRBJ2-5 TRBV27
TGTGCCAGCTCACCAGGGCCGACCACTGAAGCTTTCTTT CASSPGPTTEAFF - - TRBJ1-1 TRBV18
TGTGCCAGCAGCGATAGCGGTTCAGGGGTTAGTGGCTACACCTTC CASSDSGSGVSGYTF - - TRBJ1-2 TRBV4-2
TGCGCCAGCAGCTTGGCCCGGGGGGTGGCAGATACGCAGTATTTT CASSLARGVADTQYF once TRBD2 TRBJ2-3 TRBV5-1
TGTGCCAGCAGTGAGGTCATCTCCACAGATACGCAGTATTTT CASSEVISTDTQYF once - TRBJ2-3 TRBV2
TGTGCCAGCTCACCGGGGACTAGCGGGACTAGTGAGCAGTTCTTC CASSPGTSGTSEQFF - TRBD2 TRBJ2-1 TRBV18
TGTGCCAGCAACCCAGGGTCCCCTGGAAACACCATATATTTT CASNPGSPGNTIYF - - TRBJ1-3 TRBV21-1
TGTGCCAGCAGCCCTTCAGGGTTCCAGCCCCAGCATTTT CASSPSGFQPQHF - - TRBJ1-5 TRBV28
TGTGCCAGCAGCTGGAAAGGGGACTACCCCACAGATACGCAGTATTTT CASSWKGDYPTDTQYF - TRBD2 TRBJ2-3 TRBV7-3
TGTGCCAGTAACATGGGGGACAGGGAGAATGAAAAACTGTTTTTT CASNMGDRENEKLFF once TRBD1 TRBJ1-4 TRBV19
TGTGCCAGCATGCCGGGACTAGCGGGGGGTACGGATACGCAGTATTTT CASMPGLAGGTDTQYF - TRBD2 TRBJ2-3 TRBV28
TGCAGCGTTAAGGGGCTCACAGATACGCAGTATTTT CSVKGLTDTQYF - - TRBJ2-3 TRBV29-1
TGTGCCAGCAGTTCCGGGACAGGGGCTATTTCACCCCTCCACTTT CASSSGTGAISPLHF - TRBD1 TRBJ1-6 TRBV5-6
TGTGCCAGCAGTGAAGATTGGTACACTGAAGCTTTCTTT CASSEDWYTEAFF - - TRBJ1-1 TRBV25-1
TGTGCCAGCAATGGGAACACCGGGGAGCTGTTTTTT CASNGNTGELFF once - TRBJ2-2 TRBV25-1
TGTGCCAGCAGCTTAGTTCGCGGGGTCGCAGATACGCAGTATTTT CASSLVRGVADTQYF - - TRBJ2-3 TRBV7-2
TGTGCCAGCAGTCAGACAGGGGGTTTGTACGAGCAGTACTTC CASSQTGGLYEQYF - TRBD1 TRBJ2-7 TRBV6-6
TGTGCCAGCAGCCCAAGCTCAGGGAAACAGGTCATAGATACGCAGTATTTT CASSPSSGKQVIDTQYF once - TRBJ2-3 TRBV9
TGCGCCAGCAGCCAAGATTTTAGGCAGGGGGGGACCGGGGAGCTGTTTTTT CASSQDFRQGGTGELFF - - TRBJ2-2 TRBV4-3
TGTGCCAGCTCACCCGCCGGATTGGGGGTCCAAGAGACCCAGTACTTC CASSPAGLGVQETQYF once - TRBJ2-5 TRBV18
TGTGCCAGCAGCCCCTCGGAAGTCTATAATTCACCCCTCCACTTT CASSPSEVYNSPLHF once - TRBJ1-6 TRBV7-8
TGTGCCAGCAGCTTACAGGGTGACAATCAGCCCCAGCATTTT CASSLQGDNQPQHF - - TRBJ1-5 TRBV7-9
TGCAGCGTGGGTGGTGTTAGTTTGAACACTGAAGCTTTCTTT CSVGGVSLNTEAFF - - TRBJ1-1 TRBV29-1